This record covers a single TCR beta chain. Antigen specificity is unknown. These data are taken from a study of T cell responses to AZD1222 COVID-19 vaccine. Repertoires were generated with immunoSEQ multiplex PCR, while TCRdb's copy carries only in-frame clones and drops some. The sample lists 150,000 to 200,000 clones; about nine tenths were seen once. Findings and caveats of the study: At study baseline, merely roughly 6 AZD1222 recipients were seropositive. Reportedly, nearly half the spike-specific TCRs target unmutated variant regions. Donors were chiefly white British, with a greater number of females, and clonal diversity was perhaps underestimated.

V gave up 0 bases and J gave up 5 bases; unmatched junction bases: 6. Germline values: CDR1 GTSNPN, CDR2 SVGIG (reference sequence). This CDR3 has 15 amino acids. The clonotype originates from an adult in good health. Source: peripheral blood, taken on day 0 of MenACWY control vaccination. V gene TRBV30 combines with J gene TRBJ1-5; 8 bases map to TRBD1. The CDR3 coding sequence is TGTGCCTGGAGTGTGGGCAGGGGGCGTGATCAGCCCCAGCATTTT. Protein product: CAWSVGRGRDQPQHF.